This T cell receptor beta chain was found in a study of blood T cell repertoires in COVID-19 (dated by TCRdb to 2018 to 2021). Context from the whole study: The collaborator samples originated in the United States, Italy and Spain and spanned the acute and convalescent phases of COVID-19. The material from the prospective study consisted of cDNA or gDNA derived from T cells, B-cell-depleted T cells, or PBMCs. Deeply sampled blood TCRbeta repertoires from subjects exposed to, actively infected with, or recovered from COVID-19 were included in the dataset. The repertoires were released in a freely available public database meant as a resource for research on the immune response to SARS-CoV-2. Samples were obtained from the ongoing ImmuneRACE study (first 160 participants) and from about 1,300 subjects provided by 6 global collaborators. The sample metadata nearly always contained a de-identified subject ID, COVID-19 status, age in years and sex. Where HLA class I and class II types were available, the types were taken from metadata supplied by the sample provider, not from assay-based typing. The study at large found these results: How much clinical and demographic metadata was included differed by source and by participant, and the metadata was provided uncurated.

Trimming removed 4 bases from V and 6 bases from J; the gene matches leave 0 bases unexplained. Reading from cysteine to phenylalanine, the CDR3 counts 12 amino acids. The kept DNA is CDR3 alone, 36 bases in frame from the first base. The germline V gene supplies CDR1 SNHLY and CDR2 FYNNEI. Whole blood was collected in K2EDTA tubes by collaborating institutions according to the institutions' own protocols. For TCRbeta analysis, collaborators shipped samples in one of three forms: frozen whole blood, isolated PBMCs, or DNA extracted from either of those sample types. As for this clone: Its antigen has not been determined. No base qualities exist here, and no much larger clone lies one base off it.

TCRbeta CDR3 regions were amplified from genomic DNA by means of the immunoSEQ Assay, a bias-controlled multiplex PCR. Regarding the original processing steps: Nucleated cell counts per sample were estimated from amplification of reference gene primers within the assay. To quantify the absolute abundance of each unique TCRbeta CDR3 rearrangement, sequence reads were collapsed and filtered. For each sample, productive Simpson clonality was calculated as the square root of Simpson's diversity index across productive rearrangements. Not all clones reach the TCRdb copy of this immuneACCESS table, which keeps in-frame sequences only. Checked studies attribute under half of the gap to unresolved V genes and leave the rest unexplained. Clone size and the V and J calls come from that table; the DNA yielded D and trimming. This sample lists approximately 100,000 clones; roughly 82% were detected once. Clones ranked in the top ten supply 26% of the sample.

The V and J segments used are TRBV2 and TRBJ1-1; 9 bases in the middle match TRBD1. Sequencing was done on a sample of peripheral blood. The clonotype comes from a man in his sixties with acute or convalescent COVID-19. The CDR3 protein: CASSGQGAEAFF. The nucleotide sequence reads TGTGCCAGCAGTGGACAGGGGGCTGAAGCTTTCTTT.